A selection of T cell receptor beta chains follows, all from one sample in a study of T cells in Graves' hyperthyroidism and ophthalmopathy. TCRdb recomputed calls from the multiplex PCR reads with MiXCR, one row per CDR3 protein. In the table there are about 410,000 distinct CDR3 sequences, roughly 14% of which are singletons. The sample was blood. The source of these receptors is a man between 18 and 35 years old with Graves' ophthalmopathy. The CDR3 runs from the conserved cysteine through the conserved F or W.

J: TRBJ2-7
V: TRBV11-2
CDR3: CASSLGAGDYYEQYF

J: TRBJ2-3
V: TRBV29-1
CDR3: CSVVDSSSTDTQYF

J: TRBJ2-3
V: TRBV6-2/TRBV6-3
CDR3: CASSYGQGTPSTDTQYF

J: TRBJ1-5
V: TRBV6-1
CDR3: CASSGDRVQPQHF

J: TRBJ2-1
V: TRBV7-9
CDR3: CASSFGYYEQFF

J: TRBJ2-7
V: TRBV6-1
CDR3: CARASWDEQYF

J: TRBJ2-5
V: TRBV24-1
CDR3: CATNDSGRQETQYF

J: TRBJ1-5
V: TRBV20-1
CDR3: CSARPTGDAQPQHF

J: TRBJ2-2
V: TRBV3-1
CDR3: CASSPLTRDTGELFF

J: TRBJ2-2
V: TRBV11-3
CDR3: CASSNSGSGTGELFF

J: TRBJ1-6
V: TRBV10-3
CDR3: CAISEGDRDGYNSPLHF

J: TRBJ2-6
V: TRBV7-3
CDR3: CASSLSDGSRGGANVLTF

J: TRBJ2-6
V: TRBV12-3/TRBV12-4
CDR3: CASRSGTGGYGANVLTF

J: TRBJ2-7
V: TRBV7-9
CDR3: CASSPSGGPSYEQYF

J: TRBJ2-7
V: TRBV5-1
CDR3: CASSLAPGHSYEQYF

J: TRBJ2-5
V: TRBV4-1
CDR3: CASSQEVTSGTQYF

J: TRBJ1-4
V: TRBV9
CDR3: CASSHGAGDLEKLFF

J: TRBJ1-3
V: TRBV7-9
CDR3: CASSSGTGGSGNTIYF

J: TRBJ2-3
V: TRBV27
CDR3: CASSLSRVAGADTQYF

J: TRBJ2-5
V: TRBV6-2/TRBV6-3
CDR3: CASSSGPGLAGPGETQYF

J: TRBJ2-3
V: TRBV28
CDR3: CASRPQPGTDTQYF

J: TRBJ2-1
V: TRBV27
CDR3: CASSSSKGVPYNEQFF

J: TRBJ1-4
V: TRBV4-1
CDR3: CASSPSDRVNEKLFF

J: TRBJ1-6
V: TRBV3-1
CDR3: CASSRQGDLNSPLHF